These 18 T cell receptor beta chains were all obtained from the same sample, sequenced in a study of blood T cell repertoires in COVID-19. Profiled with immunoSEQ multiplex PCR; TCRdb holds only in-frame clones, not every one. The table shows about 110,000 clones, with roughly 80% occurring only once. The specimen sequenced was peripheral blood. Every receptor here comes from a human donor in a cohort sampled during active COVID-19.

This chain joins TRBV4-3 and TRBJ1-2; D perhaps matches TRBD1 (6 bases). The CDR3 consists of 17 residues. Germline values: CDR1 LGHNA, CDR2 YSLEER. V dropped 4 bases and J dropped 4 bases, with 22 bases sitting between them. The CDR3 nucleotides are TGCGCCAGCAGCCGCAGCAATTCGGACAGTGCTAGCTATGGCTACACCTTC. This sequence encodes CASSRSNSDSASYGYTF.

This clone has only one observation. This rearrangement joins TRBV11-2 to TRBJ2-1; TRBD2 matches 9 bases. The length of the CDR3 is 15 residues. CDR1 SGHAT and CDR2 FQNNGV come from the germline V gene. V gave up 1 base and J gave up 8 bases; unmatched junction bases: 6. The CDR3 DNA reads as TGTGCCAGCAGCTTAGTGCCAGCGGGAGGCTATGAGCAGTTCTTC. This translates into CASSLVPAGGYEQFF.

This chain uses TRBV7-2 with TRBJ2-5; the match to TRBD2 covers 10 bases. This CDR3 has 15 amino acids. The V segment lost 2 bases and the J segment 7 bases; nucleotides outside the gene matches: 7. Per the germline V gene, CDR1 is SGHTA and CDR2 is FQGNSA. The CDR3: CASSLNLAGEGTQYF. In DNA, the CDR3 is TGTGCCAGCAGCTTAAACCTAGCGGGAGAGGGGACCCAGTACTTC.

This clone is a singleton in its sample. The rearrangement uses TRBV10-2 and TRBJ1-1; D gene unclear. V lost 3 bases and J lost 6, with 11 bases in between. The CDR3 runs to 13 residues. Germline V gives CDR1 WSHSY, CDR2 SAAADI. CDR3 nucleotide sequence: TGCGCCAGCAGTGATTCGGGGTATTCTGAAGCTTTCTTT. Amino acid sequence: CASSDSGYSEAFF.

The J gene is TRBJ2-5, the V gene TRBV4-3; D possibly corresponds to TRBD2 (7 bases). The CDR3 contains 15 residues. The germline V gene has CDR1 LGHNA and CDR2 YSLEER. Trimming left V 4 bases short and J 5 bases short, with 17 bases between. The CDR3 loop reads CASSPVGGREETQYF. As DNA, the CDR3 is TGCGCCAGCAGCCCAGTGGGGGGGCGAGAGGAGACCCAGTACTTC.

This clone was seen more than once but under ten times. The genes are TRBV7-2 and TRBJ2-7, with unresolved D. The CDR3 consists of 14 residues. V was shortened by 1 base and J by 0 bases, with 7 bases between the two germline ends. Germline CDR1 SGHTA, CDR2 FQGNSA. The DNA of the CDR3 is TGTGCCAGCAGCTTAGGTGCAGGCTCCTACGAGCAGTACTTC. Translating it yields CASSLGAGSYEQYF.

The J gene is TRBJ1-3, the V gene TRBV28; TRBD1 matches 7 bases. J lost 2 bases, V lost 5 bases, and 0 bases had no gene match. The V gene's germline CDR1 is MDHEN and CDR2 SYDVKM. The CDR3 runs 13 residues. CDR3 amino acids: CASSGTAGNTIYF. In DNA, the CDR3 is TGTGCCAGCAGTGGGACAGCTGGAAACACCATATATTTT.

V usage is TRBV27 and J usage is TRBJ2-1; D uncertain. In germline, CDR1 is MNHEY, CDR2 SMNVEV (reference sequence). The V and J ends lost 3 bases and 3 bases respectively, with 12 bases between them. CDR3 size: 15 residues. The CDR3 region is CASSFLRQDYNEQFF. The CDR3 DNA reads TGTGCCAGCAGTTTTTTGAGACAAGACTACAATGAGCAGTTCTTC.

V gene TRBV6-5 combines with J gene TRBJ1-2; D possibly corresponds to TRBD1 (6 bases). The CDR3 extends over 14 amino acids. Trimming pared 2 bases from V and 4 bases from J, leaving 11 bases between. Germline CDR1 is MNHEY and CDR2 is SVGAGI. CDR3 sequence: CASSYQGRGYGYTF. The CDR3 nucleotides are TGTGCCAGCAGTTACCAGGGGCGCGGCTATGGCTACACCTTC.

This rearrangement joins TRBV2 to TRBJ2-7; D is ambiguous. V was cut by 7 bases and J by 1 base, with 11 bases left in between. Germline V gives CDR1 SNHLY, CDR2 FYNNEI. The CDR3 is 13 residues long. The CDR3 reads CASKLSPSYEQYF. In DNA form, the CDR3 reads TGTGCCAGCAAATTGTCCCCTTCCTACGAGCAGTACTTC. Based on the CDR3 plus reference TRBV2 and TRBJ2-7, the full variable domain is EPEVTQTPSHQVTQMGQEVILRCVPISNHLYFYWYRQILGQKVEFLVSFYNNEISEKSEIFDDQFSVERPDGSNFTLKIRSTKLEDSAMYFCASKLSPSYEQYFGPGTRLTVT.

The rearrangement joins TRBV6-6 to TRBJ1-3, with D hard to call. Trimming pared 2 bases from V and 6 bases from J, leaving 11 bases between. Germline CDR1 MNHNY, CDR2 SVGAGI (reference sequence). This CDR3 has 14 residues. The CDR3 region has the DNA TGTGCCAGCAGTTACGCGGGTTTAGAAAACACCATATATTTT. This encodes CASSYAGLENTIYF.

The rearrangement uses TRBV3-1 (or the pseudogene TRBV3-2) and TRBJ2-7, with 8 bases aligning to TRBD2. The junction had 11 bases not matched to a gene; V was cut back by 1 base and J by 9 bases. The CDR3 length is 15 residues. Germline CDR1 is LGHDT and CDR2 is YNNKEL (reference sequence). In DNA form, the CDR3 reads TGTGCCAGCAGCCAAGGAAGGGTAGCGGGAACTGCGCAGTACTTC. It codes for CASSQGRVAGTAQYF.

CDR3 coding DNA: TGTGCCAGCTCACCACCGGGACAGGGGAACTATGGCTACACCTTC. Protein: CASSPPGQGNYGYTF. The rearrangement uses TRBV18 and TRBJ1-2, with TRBD1 matching 10 bases. Germline-derived CDR1 and CDR2 are KGHSH and LQKENI. V was clipped by 0 bases and J by 2 bases; unmatched bases: 0. CDR3 length equals 15 residues.

This chain uses TRBV30 with TRBJ1-4, with TRBD1 matching 8 bases. The V segment lost 1 base and the J segment 8 bases; nucleotides outside the gene matches: 3. The CDR3 spans 13 residues. CDR1 and CDR2 (germline): GTSNPN, SVGIG (reference sequence). In nucleotides, the CDR3 is TGTGCCTGGAGTGGACAGGGGAGAGAAAAACTGTTTTTT. The encoded protein is CAWSGQGREKLFF.

This sequence joins TRBV6-2 or TRBV6-3 and TRBJ2-7, with D perhaps matching TRBD2 (6 bases). The CDR3 extends over 13 amino acids. The germline gives CDR1 MNHEY, CDR2 SVGEGT. V lost 6 bases to trimming and J lost 5 bases, with 14 bases between them. The DNA of the CDR3 is TGTGCCAGCAGCTTGACTAGTTTCCACGAGCAGTACTTC. It specifies CASSLTSFHEQYF.

The chain joins TRBV6-6 to TRBJ1-5; no clear D gene. CDR3 length equals 14 residues. V was shortened by 2 bases and J by 7 bases, with 12 bases between the two germline ends. The V gene's germline CDR1 is MNHNY and CDR2 SVGAGI (reference sequence). In nucleotides, the CDR3 is TGTGCCAGCAGTTACGAGGGATCCAGGCAGCCCCAGCATTTT. Residues: CASSYEGSRQPQHF.

The rearrangement joins TRBV28 to TRBJ2-1, with 10 bases matching TRBD2. Trimming at V came to 6 bases and at J to 7 bases, leaving 12 bases not matched to a gene. The CDR3 contains 16 residues. Germline CDR1 and CDR2: MDHEN and SYDVKM. CDR3 nucleotides: TGTGCCAGCAGACGCCCCACTAGCGGGATTAAGAATGAGCAGTTCTTC. Translating it yields CASRRPTSGIKNEQFF.

V is TRBV5-4 and J is TRBJ2-7; 9 bases are shared with TRBD1. This CDR3 contains 14 residues. Trimming removed 3 bases from V and 1 base from J; junction bases left unmatched: 2. CDR1 is SGHNT and CDR2 is YYREEE in the germline V gene (reference sequence). CDR3 DNA: TGTGCCAGCAGCTGGGACAGGGTTTCCTACGAGCAGTACTTC. It encodes CASSWDRVSYEQYF.